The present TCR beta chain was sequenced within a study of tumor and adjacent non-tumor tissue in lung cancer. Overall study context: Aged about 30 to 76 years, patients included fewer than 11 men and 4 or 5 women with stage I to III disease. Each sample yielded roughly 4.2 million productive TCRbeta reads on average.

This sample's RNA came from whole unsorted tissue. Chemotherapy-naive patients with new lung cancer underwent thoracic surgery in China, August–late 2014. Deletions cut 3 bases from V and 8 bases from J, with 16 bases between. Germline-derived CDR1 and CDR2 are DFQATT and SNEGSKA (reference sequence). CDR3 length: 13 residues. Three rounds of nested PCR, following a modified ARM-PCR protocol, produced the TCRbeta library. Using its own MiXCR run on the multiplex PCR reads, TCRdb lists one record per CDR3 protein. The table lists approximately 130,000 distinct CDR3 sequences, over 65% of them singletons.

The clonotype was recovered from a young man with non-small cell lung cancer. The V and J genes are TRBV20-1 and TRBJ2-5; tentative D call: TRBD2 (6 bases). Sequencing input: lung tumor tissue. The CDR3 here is CSASGLSGETQYF. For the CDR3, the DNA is TGCAGTGCTAGCGGTCTTTCGGGGGAAACCCAGTACTTC.